Given below is one TCR beta chain in context. V gave up 3 bases and J gave up 10 bases; unmatched junction bases: 10. CDR1 and CDR2 from the germline V gene are KGHSH and LQKENI. The CDR3 has 14 residues. Memory CD4+ cells were the fraction left after CD45RA+ naive selection. Under the authors' procedure: ImmunoSEQ yielded junction-only sequences lacking quality scores, so filtering differed. The table came from immunoSEQ multiplex PCR; TCRdb's copy has only in-frame clones and leaves some out. That table supplies the V and J calls and clone size; D and trimming were determined from the DNA. The sample contains over a million clones, roughly 96% of which appear only once. This entry comes from a study of shared clonotypes between healthy human individuals.

This TCR was recovered from a man aged 30-40 years in good health. J is TRBJ1-1 and V is TRBV18, with TRBD1 matching 8 bases. The source material was naive CD4+ T cells sorted from blood. Regarding subset: CD45RA+ positively selected. This CDR3 reads CASSPDRAVGGAFF. CDR3 nucleotide sequence: TGTGCCAGCTCACCGGACAGGGCCGTAGGGGGAGCTTTCTTT.